Listed below are T cell receptor beta chains from one sample, sequenced in a study of control samples from healthy donors and cancer patients. Assay used: immunoSEQ multiplex PCR; TCRdb lists only in-frame clones, some missing. The table shows about 89,000 clones, with about nine tenths occurring only once. Sequenced: blood. The receptors were sampled from a man aged 30-40 years in good health. Each CDR3 is given with its conserved first and last residue. The D gene is left open where the match is weak. The listing skips clone size in some rows; elsewhere it reads once, few, many or a size class.

v_call,j_call,clone_size,d_call,cdr3_nt,cdr3_aa
TRBV7-9,TRBJ2-2,.,TRBD1,TGTGCCAGCAGCAAGGACAGGGGAACCGGGGAGCTGTTTTTT,CASSKDRGTGELFF
TRBV7-9,TRBJ2-2,.,TRBD2,TGTGCCAGCAGCTTAGGCCTAGCGGGGGGGGCCTCCGACACCGGGGAGCTGTTTTTT,CASSLGLAGGASDTGELFF
TRBV5-1,TRBJ2-1,.,TRBD1,TGCGCCAGCAGCTTGAGGACAGGGGGCAATGAGCAGTTCTTC,CASSLRTGGNEQFF
TRBV5-4,TRBJ1-1,.,.,TGTGCCAGCAGCCCAGGACGGGACTTGGAAGCTTTCTTT,CASSPGRDLEAFF
TRBV12-5,TRBJ1-5,few,TRBD1,TGTGCTAGTGGTTTGCGTCCCGGGACAGGGTATGATCAGCCCCAGCATTTT,CASGLRPGTGYDQPQHF
TRBV5-1,TRBJ2-5,.,TRBD2,TGCGCCAGCAGCCACGGGACTAGCGGGGGGGCCCGGGAGACCCAGTACTTC,CASSHGTSGGARETQYF
TRBV4-1,TRBJ2-2,.,.,TGCGCCAGCAGCCAAGGGGCTTTTGCGAACACCGAGGAGCTGTTTTTT,CASSQGAFANTEELFF
TRBV4-1,TRBJ2-3,.,TRBD2,TGCGCCAGCAGCCAAGATAGGAACGGGGGGAGGCAGTATTTT,CASSQDRNGGRQYF
TRBV2,TRBJ2-2,.,.,TGTGCCAACCAGATGGGGGGGAACACCGGGGAGCTGTTTTTT,CANQMGGNTGELFF
TRBV18,TRBJ2-7,.,TRBD1,TGTGCCAGCTCACCAGGGACAGAACGCCTACCACCCTACGAGCAGTACTTC,CASSPGTERLPPYEQYF
TRBV24-1,TRBJ1-5,few,TRBD1,TGTGCCACCAGTGACCCGACAGGGGGCGCCGTTTTCGACAATCAGCCCCAGCATTTT,CATSDPTGGAVFDNQPQHF
TRBV6-4,TRBJ2-2,.,TRBD1,TGTGCCAGCAGTGACTTAACAGGGGGCCTTGGGGAGCTGTTTTTT,CASSDLTGGLGELFF
TRBV19,TRBJ1-5,.,TRBD1,TGTGCCAGTAGTAACCCGGGACAGCCTGGTAGCAATCAGCCCCAGCATTTT,CASSNPGQPGSNQPQHF
TRBV3-1/TRBV3-2,TRBJ1-4,.,.,TGTGCCAGCAGCCAAGATCGGGGAAATGAAAAACTGTTTTTT,CASSQDRGNEKLFF
TRBV6-6,TRBJ1-6,.,.,TGTGCCAGCAGAGGGGATTACAGCTCACCCCTCCACTTT,CASRGDYSSPLHF
TRBV11-2,TRBJ2-5,.,TRBD2,TGTGCCAGCAGCTTAGTTTCTGCGGGGGGTGTAGAGACCCAGTACTTC,CASSLVSAGGVETQYF
TRBV5-1,TRBJ1-2,.,.,TGCGCCAGCACCCCGGGAGTTGGGGGCTATGGCTACACCTTC,CASTPGVGGYGYTF
TRBV5-1,TRBJ2-5,once,.,TGCGCCAGCAGCGGGGGACGGACGTCCCAAGAGACCCAGTACTTC,CASSGGRTSQETQYF
TRBV6-6,TRBJ1-2,once,TRBD1,TGTGCCAGCAGGACAGGGGGCGATGGCTACACCTTC,CASRTGGDGYTF
TRBV2,TRBJ2-1,.,TRBD2,TGTGCCAGCAGTCTCGGGACTAGCGGTTACTACAATGAGCAGTTCTTC,CASSLGTSGYYNEQFF
TRBV6-5,TRBJ1-1,.,.,TGTGCCAGCAGTTACAATATGAACACTGAAGCTTTCTTT,CASSYNMNTEAFF
TRBV6-5,TRBJ1-6,.,TRBD1,TGTGCCAGCAGGGGGGGGACAGCACCCCTCCACTTT,CASRGGTAPLHF